This T cell receptor beta chain was captured in a study of T cell responses to AZD1222 COVID-19 vaccine. Germline CDR1 and CDR2: LNHDA and SQIVND (reference sequence). This CDR3 contains 14 residues. V dropped 4 bases and J dropped 7 bases, with 14 bases sitting between them. The assay was immunoSEQ multiplex PCR, and TCRdb's table has in-frame clones only and misses some. Among 120,000 to 150,000 clones listed, roughly 90% were seen once. The source of this sequence is an adult who received the AZD1222 COVID-19 vaccine. The gene calls are TRBV19 and TRBJ1-5; no reliable D call. The sample here was peripheral blood, taken 28 days after the second AZD1222 dose. CDR3 nucleotide sequence: TGTGCCAGTAGTAGTACCGGTACCCAACAGCCCCAGCATTTT. Protein product: CASSSTGTQQPQHF.